These T cell receptor beta chains were read from a single sample in a study of cytomegalovirus exposure and HLA in healthy donors. Sequenced by immunoSEQ multiplex PCR; TCRdb stores in-frame clones only, minus some. The sample includes more than 140,000 clones, approximately 71% of them seen just once. The specimen sequenced was PBMCs. Every receptor here comes from a middle-aged man in good health and CMV-seronegative. The CDR3 runs from the conserved cysteine through the conserved F or W. D genes are given only for firm matches. A clone size is listed for some rows: how often the clone was seen (once, few, many), or a class if it is expanded.

abundance	v_gene	j_gene	d_gene	CDR3aa	CDR3nt
few	TRBV29-1	TRBJ1-2	TRBD1	CSVATRGPNYGYTF	TGCAGCGTTGCCACTAGGGGGCCTAACTATGGCTACACCTTC
-	TRBV7-6	TRBJ2-7	TRBD2	CASSSGTSSVYEQYF	TGTGCCAGCAGCTCAGGGACTAGCTCTGTCTACGAGCAGTACTTC
-	TRBV7-8	TRBJ2-1	TRBD1	CASSVDNLDREWNEQFF	TGTGCCAGCAGCGTAGACAATCTGGACAGGGAATGGAATGAGCAGTTCTTC
-	TRBV6-6	TRBJ2-7	TRBD1	CASSYSSGQGYEQYF	TGTGCCAGCAGTTACTCCTCGGGACAGGGCTACGAGCAGTACTTC
-	TRBV6-1	TRBJ1-2	-	CASSEVGLGYGYTF	TGTGCCAGCAGTGAAGTGGGGCTTGGGTATGGCTACACCTTC
once	TRBV7-3	TRBJ1-3	-	CASSLSGASGNTIYF	TGTGCCAGCAGCTTAAGCGGGGCCTCTGGAAACACCATATATTTT
-	TRBV29-1	TRBJ2-3	TRBD2	CSASGASTDTQYF	TGCAGCGCTAGCGGGGCTAGCACAGATACGCAGTATTTT
once	TRBV6-8	TRBJ1-1	TRBD1	CASSYLAGGPSMNTEAFF	TGTGCCAGCAGTTACCTGGCAGGGGGACCTTCTATGAACACTGAAGCTTTCTTT
-	TRBV5-1	TRBJ2-2	TRBD1	CASCTGQVPGELFF	TGCGCCAGCTGTACCGGACAGGTCCCCGGGGAGCTGTTTTTT
once	TRBV6-5	TRBJ1-2	TRBD1	CASSANRGIYGYTF	TGTGCCAGCAGTGCAAACAGGGGGATCTATGGCTACACCTTC
-	TRBV19	TRBJ1-1	-	CASSRVGTGNTEAFF	TGTGCCAGTAGTAGGGTGGGGACTGGGAACACTGAAGCTTTCTTT
-	TRBV9	TRBJ2-3	TRBD2	CASSVASGESTDTQYF	TGTGCCAGCAGCGTAGCTAGCGGGGAGAGCACAGATACGCAGTATTTT
-	TRBV7-8	TRBJ1-2	TRBD1	CASSPRRGQGTYGYTF	TGTGCCAGCAGCCCTCGCAGAGGACAGGGGACCTATGGCTACACCTTC
-	TRBV29-1	TRBJ2-2	TRBD1	CSVSNRGRAGELFF	TGCAGCGTCTCAAACAGGGGGCGAGCCGGGGAGCTGTTTTTT
once	TRBV27	TRBJ2-1	-	CASSPEADRHNEQFF	TGTGCCAGCAGTCCTGAAGCGGACAGACACAATGAGCAGTTCTTC
-	TRBV4-2	TRBJ2-3	-	CASSQDPGTDTQYF	TGTGCCAGCAGCCAAGATCCCGGCACAGATACGCAGTATTTT
few	TRBV4-3	TRBJ2-2	TRBD2	CASSQPSGGPGTGELFF	TGCGCCAGCAGCCAACCTAGCGGGGGCCCGGGGACCGGGGAGCTGTTTTTT
-	TRBV7-8	TRBJ2-3	TRBD2	CASSFAGGRITDTQYF	TGTGCCAGCAGCTTCGCGGGGGGCCGGATTACAGATACGCAGTATTTT
few	TRBV7-3	TRBJ1-6	TRBD1	CASSSSPGQQLHF	TGTGCCAGCAGTTCTAGCCCGGGACAGCAGCTCCACTTT
-	TRBV5-5	TRBJ2-7	-	CASSLGDCSYEQYF	TGTGCCAGCAGCTTGGGGGACTGCTCCTACGAGCAGTACTTC
-	TRBV18	TRBJ1-3	TRBD1	CASSPRGNQDTIYF	TGTGCCAGCTCACCCAGGGGGAATCAAGACACCATATATTTT
once	TRBV29-1	TRBJ2-7	TRBD1	CSVGAGGPYEQYF	TGCAGCGTCGGAGCAGGGGGCCCCTACGAGCAGTACTTC
-	TRBV18	TRBJ1-3	-	CASSPPPLEAGNTIYF	TGTGCCAGCTCACCCCCGCCCTTAGAAGCTGGAAACACCATATATTTT
-	TRBV4-3	TRBJ2-5	TRBD2	CASSQAGTSGGLETQYF	TGCGCCAGCAGCCAAGCGGGGACTAGCGGGGGCCTGGAGACCCAGTACTTC
-	TRBV5-6	TRBJ2-3	-	CASSLASGTSTDTQYF	TGTGCCAGCAGCTTGGCGAGCGGTACTAGCACAGATACGCAGTATTTT
-	TRBV5-1	TRBJ1-1	-	CASSLAGMNTEAFF	TGCGCCAGCAGCTTAGCAGGCATGAACACTGAAGCTTTCTTT
-	TRBV10-3	TRBJ2-5	TRBD2	CAISLAGGSQETQYF	TGTGCCATCTCTTTGGCGGGGGGCTCCCAAGAGACCCAGTACTTC
-	TRBV27	TRBJ2-3	TRBD1	CATGTGSADTQYF	TGTGCCACCGGGACAGGGTCAGCAGATACGCAGTATTTT
-	TRBV7-2	TRBJ2-7	-	CASSFGSGPYEQYF	TGTGCCAGCAGCTTTGGGTCTGGGCCCTACGAGCAGTACTTC
-	TRBV6-5	TRBJ1-1	TRBD1	CASRGTGGGTEAFF	TGTGCCAGCAGAGGGACAGGGGGAGGGACTGAAGCTTTCTTT
few	TRBV18	TRBJ1-2	-	CASSGGASNYGYTF	TGTGCCAGCTCCGGGGGGGCCTCTAACTATGGCTACACCTTC
-	TRBV11-3	TRBJ2-2	-	CASSLGPPTVTGELFF	TGTGCCAGCAGCTTAGGCCCCCCGACAGTTACCGGGGAGCTGTTTTTT
once	TRBV5-1	TRBJ2-5	TRBD2	CASSLVAGEETQYF	TGCGCCAGCAGCTTGGTAGCGGGGGAAGAGACCCAGTACTTC
few	TRBV5-1	TRBJ2-7	TRBD1	CASSLGGTGGLGSYEQYF	TGCGCCAGCAGCTTGGGAGGGACAGGGGGATTGGGCTCCTACGAGCAGTACTTC
-	TRBV30	TRBJ1-5	-	CAWSVPHRAAGPQHF	TGTGCCTGGAGTGTTCCCCACCGGGCGGCGGGGCCCCAGCATTTT
-	TRBV4-2	TRBJ1-2	TRBD1	CAVWRQGYYGYTF	TGTGCCGTTTGGAGACAGGGATACTATGGCTACACCTTC
-	TRBV27	TRBJ1-2	-	CASSPWKDWIYGYTF	TGTGCCAGCAGTCCGTGGAAGGACTGGATCTATGGCTACACCTTC
-	TRBV4-1	TRBJ2-4	-	CASSRGDIQYF	TGCGCCAGCAGCCGGGGGGACATTCAGTACTTC
-	TRBV7-9	TRBJ1-2	TRBD1	CASSILQGARGYTF	TGTGCCAGCAGCATCCTCCAGGGGGCGCGAGGCTACACCTTC
few	TRBV5-6	TRBJ2-1	TRBD1	CASSLETGGKDEQFF	TGTGCCAGCAGCCTAGAGACAGGGGGCAAGGATGAGCAGTTCTTC
-	TRBV10-3	TRBJ1-1	-	CAIKKEMNTEAFF	TGTGCCATCAAAAAGGAGATGAACACTGAAGCTTTCTTT
-	TRBV6-5	TRBJ2-7	TRBD2	CASRSSGTYEQYF	TGTGCCAGCAGATCTAGCGGGACCTACGAGCAGTACTTC
-	TRBV9	TRBJ1-5	-	CASSPSGGVGQPQHF	TGTGCCAGCAGTCCTTCTGGGGGCGTTGGGCAGCCCCAGCATTTT
-	TRBV25-1	TRBJ2-5	TRBD1	CASSEGTAPETQYF	TGTGCCAGCAGTGAAGGGACAGCTCCCGAGACCCAGTACTTC
-	TRBV7-6	TRBJ1-1	TRBD1	CASSLGPDRGRTEAFF	TGTGCCAGCAGCCTAGGACCAGACAGGGGACGGACTGAAGCTTTCTTT
-	TRBV5-8	TRBJ2-6	-	CASSLIRNSLTISGANVLTF	TGTGCCAGCAGCTTAATTAGGAACAGCCTAACGATCTCTGGGGCCAACGTCCTGACTTTC
-	TRBV5-8	TRBJ2-2	TRBD1	CASSPGQTNTGELFF	TGTGCCAGCAGCCCGGGACAGACGAACACCGGGGAGCTGTTTTTT
-	TRBV7-9	TRBJ2-2	TRBD2	CASSSGTTLTGELFF	TGTGCCAGCAGCTCTGGGACTACGTTGACCGGGGAGCTGTTTTTT
-	TRBV7-9	TRBJ2-5	-	CASSLSGQETQYF	TGTGCCAGCAGCTTATCAGGCCAAGAGACCCAGTACTTC
-	TRBV5-4	TRBJ1-2	-	CASSPRQERSGYTF	TGTGCCAGCAGCCCAAGACAGGAGAGGTCTGGCTACACCTTC
few	TRBV4-3	TRBJ2-2	-	CASSQDPTSWGRAGELFF	TGCGCCAGCAGCCAAGACCCCACATCTTGGGGGCGGGCCGGGGAGCTGTTTTTT
-	TRBV9	TRBJ1-2	-	CASSLRRDSYTF	TGTGCCAGCAGCCTGCGTCGGGATAGCTACACCTTC
-	TRBV19	TRBJ2-7	-	CASSPGNYEQYF	TGTGCCAGTTCTCCGGGAAACTACGAGCAGTACTTC